Below, 26 T cell receptor beta chains from the same sample are listed, as sequenced in a study of T cell repertoires in cytomegalovirus infection. Each CDR3 protein is one row after TCRdb ran MiXCR on the reads. The data contain around 500,000 distinct CDR3 sequences, under 55% of them singletons. No antigen is known for these receptors. The source was cultured PBMCs, collected from culture after CMV antigen stimulation. The source of these receptors is a human donor in good health (CMV status not recorded). Some clones in this sample may be carry-over from other donors' samples.

This clonotype was seen only a few times. This chain joins TRBV12-3 or TRBV12-4 and TRBJ1-1; 7 bases fit TRBD1. This CDR3 contains 13 residues. V lost 3 bases and J lost 8; bases outside the gene matches: 6. Here the CDR3 reads CASSLFRGGEAFF. Written as DNA, the CDR3 is TGTGCCAGCAGTTTGTTCAGGGGGGGCGAAGCTTTCTTT.

The chain recombines TRBV2 with TRBJ2-5, with D perhaps TRBD1 or TRBD2 (5 bases each). Deletions cut 8 bases from V and 5 bases from J, with 18 bases between. This CDR3 spans 14 amino acids. Germline V gene lookup returns CDR1 SNHLY and CDR2 FYNNEI. CDR3 region: CASRDPRGSETQYF. CDR3 coding DNA: TGTGCCAGCCGGGACCCCCGGGGTTCGGAGACCCAGTACTTC.

Only a few counts were recorded for this clonotype. This chain uses TRBV19 with TRBJ2-5; D call uncertain. V lost 5 bases, J lost 2 bases, and 15 bases lay in between. The CDR3 is made up of 15 amino acids. Germline-derived CDR1 and CDR2 are LNHDA and SQIVND (reference sequence). The CDR3, as DNA: TGTGCCAGTAGTCGGGTAGGGAAGGAACAAGAGACCCAGTACTTC. Its translation is CASSRVGKEQETQYF.

The V and J genes are TRBV6-4 and TRBJ2-1, with 9 positions matching TRBD2. Germline CDR1 and CDR2: MRHNA and SNTAGT. V was clipped by 0 bases and J by 9 bases; unmatched bases: 0. The CDR3 runs 13 residues. The CDR3 bases are TGTGCCAGCAGTGACTCGACTAGCGGTGAGCAGTTCTTC. Amino acids: CASSDSTSGEQFF.

J is TRBJ2-1 and V is TRBV7-6, with 8 nucleotides matching TRBD1. J lost 1 base, V lost 1 base, and 12 bases had no gene match. This CDR3 is 19 amino acids long. CDR1 is SGHVS, CDR2 FNYEAQ, per germline. In DNA, the CDR3 is TGTGCCAGCAGCTTAGGGGGGTCGAACAGGGGGTATTCCTACAATGAGCAGTTCTTC. Amino acid sequence: CASSLGGSNRGYSYNEQFF.

As regards this clonotype: One end of the junction fails to match germline, which may point to a read error. The chain combines TRBV6-5 with TRBJ1-4, with D unclear. In germline, CDR1 is MNHEY, CDR2 SVGAGI. The CDR3 extends over 17 amino acids. CDR3 region: CASRSGRLHGANENLFF. CDR3 bases: TGTGCCAGCAGAAGCGGACGTTTACATGGAGCTAATGAAAACCTGTTTTTT.

The rearrangement joins TRBV6-5 to TRBJ2-7, with D perhaps matching TRBD2 (6 bases). Trimming removed 8 bases from V and 2 bases from J, with 13 bases in between. Germline lookup yields CDR1 MNHEY and CDR2 SVGAGI. There are 13 residues in the CDR3. For the CDR3, the DNA is TGTGCCAGCCAACTAGCTCCCGCCTACGAGCAGTACTTC. This gives the protein CASQLAPAYEQYF.

The rearrangement uses TRBV15 and TRBJ2-2; possible D gene TRBD1, 5 bases. The CDR3 sequence is 17 residues long. Deletions cut 4 bases from V and 0 bases from J, with 15 bases between. Germline V CDR1 and CDR2: LNHNV, YYDKDF (reference sequence). The CDR3 spells CATSILTGPANTGELFF. The CDR3 DNA sequence: TGTGCCACCAGCATTCTAACAGGACCCGCGAACACCGGGGAGCTGTTTTTT.

The rearrangement links TRBV20-1 to TRBJ2-1; no firm D call. Trimming removed 6 bases from V and 4 bases from J, with 16 bases in between. Germline V gives CDR1 DFQATT, CDR2 SNEGSKA (reference sequence). The length of the CDR3 is 14 residues. The CDR3 is CSAQRVPLYNEQFF. The CDR3 coding sequence is TGCAGTGCGCAAAGGGTCCCCCTTTACAATGAGCAGTTCTTC.

This clonotype occurred many times. The chain links TRBV7-2 to TRBJ2-3; 12 bases are a match to TRBD2. The CDR3 covers 15 residues. Per the germline V gene, CDR1 is SGHTA and CDR2 is FQGNSA. The J segment lost 6 bases and the V segment lost 6 bases, leaving 7 bases of the junction unmatched. This CDR3 reads CASRSLAGGADTQYF. CDR3 coding DNA: TGTGCCAGCAGATCACTAGCGGGAGGAGCGGATACGCAGTATTTT.

The V and J genes are TRBV7-2 and TRBJ2-5; unclear D gene. Germline-derived CDR1 and CDR2 are SGHTA and FQGNSA. The length of the CDR3 is 14 residues. The V gene lost 5 bases and the J gene lost 5 bases, with 15 bases spanning the gap. In DNA, the CDR3 is TGTGCCAGCAGCCGAAGGGCTCAGGCGGAGACCCAGTACTTC. Translating it yields CASSRRAQAETQYF.

The rearrangement links TRBV2 to TRBJ2-7; D unresolved. The germline V gene encodes CDR1 SNHLY and CDR2 FYNNEI. Deletions cut 1 base from V and 3 bases from J, with 7 bases between. CDR3 length: 13 residues. For the CDR3, the DNA is TGTGCCAGCAGTGAAGAAATAGACTACGAGCAGTACTTC. Translation: CASSEEIDYEQYF.

This clonotype has more than one count but fewer than ten. The genes are TRBV12-3 or TRBV12-4 and TRBJ2-3; D gene ambiguous. Trimming shortened V by 7 bases and J by 2 bases, and 4 bases separated the two germline ends. The CDR3 runs 11 residues. Here the CDR3 reads CASTVTDTQYF. In DNA, the CDR3 is TGTGCCAGCACCGTCACAGATACGCAGTATTTT.

This clonotype was recorded only once. The V gene is TRBV5-4, the J gene TRBJ1-1, with D perhaps matching TRBD1 (5 bases). Germline assignment: CDR1 SGHNT and CDR2 YYREEE (reference sequence). The CDR3 is made up of 14 amino acids. V dropped 0 bases and J dropped 6 bases, with 12 bases sitting between them. In nucleotides, the CDR3 is TGTGCCAGCAGCTTGGAAGGCAGGGAACCTGAAGCTTTCTTT. As protein: CASSLEGREPEAFF.

The chain is built from TRBV7-8 and TRBJ2-5; tentatively, D is TRBD2 (6 bases). V lost 5 bases and J lost 5, with 21 bases in between. The germline V gene encodes CDR1 SGHVS and CDR2 FQNEAQ. The CDR3 spans 16 residues. The CDR3 nucleotides read TGTGCCAGCAGCCGCCCGCGGGAAGGGCCTGGGGAGACCCAGTACTTC. It encodes CASSRPREGPGETQYF.

The genes are TRBV27 and TRBJ1-4, with D uncertain. This CDR3 comprises 13 residues. CDR1 MNHEY and CDR2 SMNVEV come from the germline V gene (reference sequence). Deletions cut 8 bases from V and 5 bases from J, with 12 bases between. The CDR3 protein is CASAPRLNEKLFF. CDR3 sequence (DNA): TGTGCCAGCGCTCCGAGGCTAAATGAAAAACTGTTTTTT.

The chain employs TRBV6-1 and TRBJ2-3; D gene unclear. Germline V gives CDR1 MNHNS, CDR2 SASEGT. The CDR3 totals 14 residues. The germline V and J ends were trimmed by 4 bases and 1 base, with 9 bases remaining between them. The CDR3 DNA reads TGTGCCAGCAGTGGTAACTGGGGCACAGATACGCAGTATTTT. It yields the protein CASSGNWGTDTQYF.

The gene calls are TRBV6-2 or TRBV6-3 and TRBJ2-7; 9 bases are shared with TRBD2. The CDR3 is 15 amino acids. Germline V lookup: CDR1 MNHEY, CDR2 SVGEGT. V gave up 7 bases and J gave up 0 bases; unmatched junction bases: 7. The CDR3 reads CASTRAGGNSYEQYF. The CDR3, as DNA: TGTGCCAGCACTAGAGCGGGAGGAAACTCCTACGAGCAGTACTTC.

This clonotype was observed a few times. The V call is TRBV19, the J call TRBJ2-3, with D uncertain. Germline V gene lookup returns CDR1 LNHDA and CDR2 SQIVND (reference sequence). The V end was cut by 7 bases, the J end by 4 bases, with 12 bases between. CDR3 length: 13 amino acids. The CDR3 reads CASKVGYSDTQYF. CDR3 DNA sequence: TGTGCCAGTAAGGTGGGGTATTCAGATACGCAGTATTTT.

The V and J genes are TRBV20-1 and TRBJ1-1; TRBD1 agrees at 7 bases. This CDR3 comprises 16 residues. V trimming: 1 base; J trimming: 3 bases; junction bases outside the gene matches: 11. Germline CDR1 reads DFQATT; CDR2 reads SNEGSKA (reference sequence). CDR3 amino acids: CSARVRGGGLHTEAFF. CDR3 nucleotide sequence: TGCAGTGCTAGAGTGAGAGGGGGCGGTCTCCACACTGAAGCTTTCTTT.

The V call is TRBV7-8, the J call TRBJ1-6; no firm D call. In germline, CDR1 is SGHVS, CDR2 FQNEAQ. Trimming removed 3 bases from V and 4 bases from J, with 7 bases in between. The CDR3 totals 14 residues. The CDR3 sequence is CASSFQTYNSPLHF. As DNA, the CDR3 is TGTGCCAGCAGCTTTCAAACTTATAATTCACCCCTCCACTTT.

V is TRBV9 and J is TRBJ2-3, with a tentative D call TRBD2 (5 bases). Trimming took 3 bases from V and 2 from J, leaving 13 bases between them. CDR1 is SGDLS and CDR2 is YYNGEE in the germline V gene. The CDR3 is made up of 15 amino acids. CDR3 amino acids: CASSESPGNTDTQYF. CDR3 sequence (DNA): TGTGCCAGCAGCGAGAGCCCGGGAAACACAGATACGCAGTATTTT.

This clonotype was seen more than once but under ten times. The chain carries TRBV19 and TRBJ2-6; D call uncertain. Trimming took 1 base from V and 4 from J, leaving 5 bases between them. The CDR3 sequence is 14 residues long. Germline CDR1 is LNHDA and CDR2 is SQIVND (reference sequence). CDR3 amino acids: CASSIGSGANVLTF. The CDR3 bases are TGTGCCAGTAGTATAGGATCCGGGGCCAACGTCCTGACTTTC.

A few counts support this clonotype. This chain connects TRBV7-8 to TRBJ2-3; no clear D. The CDR3 runs 14 residues. Trimming took off 5 bases at V and 3 bases at J, with 12 bases between the two ends. The germline V gene encodes CDR1 SGHVS and CDR2 FQNEAQ. CDR3 protein: CASSQVLRTDTQYF. For the CDR3, the DNA is TGTGCCAGCAGCCAGGTCCTCCGGACAGATACGCAGTATTTT.

The V call is TRBV7-9, the J call TRBJ2-7; 10 bases fit TRBD2. CDR1 SEHNR and CDR2 FQNEAQ come from the germline V gene (reference sequence). This CDR3 spans 14 amino acids. Germline trimming cut 4 bases from V and 6 bases from J; bases unmatched to any gene: 6. The CDR3 sequence: CASSSSGRAFEQYF. CDR3 sequence (DNA): TGTGCCAGCAGCTCAAGCGGGAGGGCCTTCGAGCAGTACTTC. Supplemented by reference TRBV7-9 and TRBJ2-7, the full variable domain reads DTGVSQNPRHKITKRGQNVTFRCDPISEHNRLYWYRQTLGQGPEFLTYFQNEAQLEKSRLLSDRFSAERPKGSFSTLEIQRTEQGDSAMYLCASSSSGRAFEQYFGPGTRLTVT.

The chain uses TRBV12-3 or TRBV12-4 and TRBJ2-3, with D possibly matching TRBD2 (6 bases). The V end lost 7 bases, the J end lost 6 bases, and 20 bases lay between the germline ends. The CDR3 is 15 amino acids. The CDR3: CASKRFGSGLDTQYF. In DNA, the CDR3 is TGTGCCAGCAAAAGGTTCGGGAGCGGGCTGGATACGCAGTATTTT.